One sample yielded the 15 T cell receptor beta chains listed below, sequenced in a study of T cell responses to AZD1222 COVID-19 vaccine. Libraries were prepared by immunoSEQ multiplex PCR; TCRdb keeps only in-frame clonotypes and omits some of them. Seen here are more than 95,000 clones, around nine tenths observed once, and the top ten hold over 8.5%. The source was peripheral blood, collected on day 0 of AZD1222 vaccination. All receptors come from an adult in good health.

V and J are TRBV5-1 and TRBJ1-3; TRBD1 might be the D (5 bases). The CDR3 has 14 amino acids. The germline V gene encodes CDR1 SGHRS and CDR2 YFSETQ. Trimming removed 3 bases from V and 2 bases from J, with 9 bases in between. CDR3: CASSSGGAGNTIYF. CDR3 bases: TGCGCCAGCAGCTCCGGGGGGGCTGGAAACACCATATATTTT.

V gene TRBV6-5 combines with J gene TRBJ1-1; D gene ambiguous. This CDR3 is built from 15 residues. Trimming removed 0 bases from V and 1 base from J, with 9 bases in between. The germline V gene encodes CDR1 MNHEY and CDR2 SVGAGI. The CDR3 here is CASSYSVGGNTEAFF. In nucleotides, the CDR3 is TGTGCCAGCAGTTACTCGGTGGGCGGGAACACTGAAGCTTTCTTT.

The DNA of the CDR3 is TGTGCCAGCAGCTCCCCCGGCAGCCGCGGGGTCTACGAGCAGTACTTC. Its translation is CASSSPGSRGVYEQYF. This chain connects TRBV11-2 to TRBJ2-7; D is perhaps TRBD2 (6 bases). The CDR3 sequence is 16 residues long. Trimming took 4 bases from V and 3 from J, leaving 19 bases between them. Germline CDR1 SGHAT, CDR2 FQNNGV. Supplemented by reference TRBV11-2 and TRBJ2-7, the full variable domain reads EAGVAQSPRYKIIEKRQSVAFWCNPISGHATLYWYQQILGQGPKLLIQFQNNGVVDDSQLPKDRFSAERLKGVDSTLKIQPAKLEDSAVYLCASSSPGSRGVYEQYFGPGTRLTVT.

The rearrangement uses TRBV27 and TRBJ1-2; no firm D call. The CDR3 spans 13 residues. V shed 4 bases and J shed 3 bases, with 9 bases lying between them. The V gene's germline CDR1 is MNHEY and CDR2 SMNVEV (reference sequence). In nucleotides, the CDR3 is TGTGCCAGCAGTTCGTTGGATGACTATGGCTACACCTTC. This translates into CASSSLDDYGYTF.

The chain carries TRBV30 and TRBJ2-3; 7 bases align to TRBD2. Trimming at V came to 1 base and at J to 1 base, leaving 5 bases not matched to a gene. The CDR3 length is 15 residues. The germline gives CDR1 GTSNPN, CDR2 SVGIG (reference sequence). CDR3 in amino acids: CAWSGGGAGTDTQYF. The CDR3 bases are TGTGCCTGGAGTGGCGGGGGTGCGGGCACAGATACGCAGTATTTT.

J is TRBJ1-1 and V is TRBV27; perhaps TRBD1 as D (5 bases). This CDR3 region has 15 residues. Germline CDR1 and CDR2: MNHEY and SMNVEV (reference sequence). V lost 1 base and J 6 bases, leaving 15 bases between the germline ends. The CDR3 here is CASSLLGRATPEAFF. The CDR3 DNA is TGTGCCAGCAGTTTATTAGGCAGGGCTACGCCTGAAGCTTTCTTT.

The chain joins TRBV5-5 to TRBJ1-3; D remains ambiguous. The CDR3 spans 15 residues. V lost 6 bases and J lost 2, with 15 bases in between. In germline, CDR1 is SGHKS, CDR2 YYEKEE (reference sequence). The CDR3 sequence is CASTPTGAAGNTIYF. For the CDR3, the DNA is TGTGCCAGCACCCCAACGGGAGCGGCTGGAAACACCATATATTTT.

This clone was seen more than once but under ten times. J is TRBJ1-1 and V is TRBV29-1; perhaps TRBD1 as D (6 bases). Trimming left V 7 bases short and J 4 bases short, with 19 bases between. The CDR3 runs 14 residues. Germline V gene sequence: CDR1 SQVTM, CDR2 ANQGSEA. For the CDR3, the DNA is TGCAGCGCCTCACCCTACAGGGCGGGCACTGAAGCTTTCTTT. It translates to CSASPYRAGTEAFF.

The chain uses TRBV12-5 and TRBJ2-4; perhaps TRBD1 as D (6 bases). CDR3 length: 16 residues. Germline assignment: CDR1 LGHNT and CDR2 FRNRAP. Trimming pared 3 bases from V and 0 bases from J, leaving 12 bases between. CDR3 protein: CASGLDRPIAKNIQYF. The CDR3, as DNA: TGTGCTAGTGGTTTAGACAGGCCCATAGCCAAAAACATTCAGTACTTC.

J is TRBJ2-3 and V is TRBV29-1; perhaps TRBD2 as D (6 bases). Between the trimmed V and J ends, which lost 7 bases and 3 bases, there was a span of 8 bases. Germline V gives CDR1 SQVTM, CDR2 ANQGSEA. This CDR3 spans 11 amino acids. The CDR3, as DNA: TGCAGCGGGGGACTGACAGATACGCAGTATTTT. It yields the protein CSGGLTDTQYF.

This chain joins TRBV28 and TRBJ1-6; TRBD1 might be the D (6 bases). Germline values: CDR1 MDHEN, CDR2 SYDVKM. The CDR3 has 14 residues. The ends were cut back, 6 bases at V and 8 bases at J, with 14 bases in the middle. CDR3 DNA: TGTGCCAGCAGGAGACTCGGGGGCTATTCACCCCTCCACTTT. The encoded protein is CASRRLGGYSPLHF. Supplemented by reference TRBV28 and TRBJ1-6, the full variable domain reads DVKVTQSSRYLVKRTGEKVFLECVQDMDHENMFWYRQDPGLGLRLIYFSYDVKMKEKGDIPEGYSVSREKKERFSLILESASTNQTSMYLCASRRLGGYSPLHFGNGTRLTVT.

The chain links TRBV25-1 to TRBJ1-1; 8 bases are a match to TRBD1. The germline gives CDR1 MGHDK, CDR2 SYGVNS. This CDR3 is 15 amino acids long. V lost 4 bases and J lost 5; bases outside the gene matches: 9. The CDR3 loop is CASSAMDRADTEAFF. The CDR3 DNA reads as TGTGCCAGCAGTGCCATGGACAGGGCGGATACTGAAGCTTTCTTT. The entire variable domain, with the rest obtained from reference TRBV25-1 and TRBJ1-1, is as follows: EADIYQTPRYLVIGTGKKITLECSQTMGHDKMYWYQQDPGMELHLIHYSYGVNSTEKGDLSSESTVSRIRTEHFPLTLESARPSHTSQYLCASSAMDRADTEAFFGQGTRLTVV.

V is TRBV5-3 and J is TRBJ2-1; no reliable D call. TRBV5-3 is given ORF status, its function remaining uncertain. The CDR3 totals 15 residues. Trimming cost V 0 bases and J 7 bases, with 14 bases left between them. CDR3 sequence: CARSLGPCDWNEQFF. The CDR3 DNA reads as TGTGCCAGAAGCTTGGGTCCCTGCGACTGGAATGAGCAGTTCTTC.

CDR3 sequence: CASRTGGAYEQYF. In nucleotides, the CDR3 is TGTGCCAGCAGGACAGGGGGAGCTTACGAGCAGTACTTC. The chain links TRBV6-5 to TRBJ2-7, with 9 nucleotides matching TRBD1. The CDR3 covers 13 residues. Trimming took 6 bases from V and 4 from J; bases not matched to a gene: 4. Germline CDR1 is MNHEY and CDR2 is SVGAGI.

This rearrangement joins TRBV9 to TRBJ2-1; no clear D gene. V was clipped by 4 bases and J by 3 bases, with 17 bases between them. Germline V gives CDR1 SGDLS, CDR2 YYNGEE. The CDR3 length is 16 residues. The CDR3 reads CASSPLLIVVYNEQFF. The CDR3 coding sequence is TGTGCCAGCAGCCCACTACTCATAGTCGTCTACAATGAGCAGTTCTTC.